This entry lists 14 T cell receptor beta chains sequenced from one sample in a study of control samples from healthy donors and cancer patients. Assay used: immunoSEQ multiplex PCR; TCRdb lists only in-frame clones, some missing. The sample records tens of thousands of clones, around nine tenths being singletons. Sequenced material: blood. These TCRs come from a woman in her forties or fifties in good health.

The chain recombines TRBV14 with TRBJ1-2; no definite D call. Germline CDR1 reads SGHDN; CDR2 reads FVKESK. V lost 1 base to trimming and J lost 3 bases, with 15 bases between them. The CDR3 is 16 residues long. The CDR3 bases are TGTGCCAGCAGCCAAGTCTTCTGGGGATCTCACTATGGCTACACCTTC. Its translation: CASSQVFWGSHYGYTF.

This rearrangement joins TRBV5-1 to TRBJ2-1; 9 bases align to TRBD1. Germline V CDR1 and CDR2: SGHRS, YFSETQ. V gave up 4 bases and J gave up 4 bases; unmatched junction bases: 6. The CDR3 runs to 15 residues. The CDR3 protein is CASSIDRGAYNEQFF. The CDR3 DNA reads TGCGCCAGCAGCATAGACAGGGGGGCGTACAATGAGCAGTTCTTC.

V gene TRBV19 combines with J gene TRBJ2-7; D might be TRBD2 (6 bases). Trimming removed 10 bases at V and 0 bases at J, with 19 bases between. There are 15 residues in the CDR3. The germline V gene has CDR1 LNHDA and CDR2 SQIVND (reference sequence). CDR3 DNA: TGTGCCACTAGCTGGCCTGGGGGGAGCTCCTACGAGCAGTACTTC. It is translated as CATSWPGGSSYEQYF.

V and J are TRBV2 and TRBJ1-6, with unresolved D. V lost 1 base and J 9 bases, leaving 7 bases between the germline ends. Germline CDR1 is SNHLY and CDR2 is FYNNEI. This CDR3 region has 13 residues. CDR3 sequence reads: CASSEGFGSPLHF. The CDR3 DNA reads as TGTGCCAGCAGTGAAGGGTTTGGTTCACCCCTCCACTTT.

V usage is TRBV5-1 and J usage is TRBJ2-3; 12 bases align to TRBD2. Germline V gives CDR1 SGHRS, CDR2 YFSETQ. The CDR3 contains 17 residues. J gave up 1 base and V 3 bases, and 6 bases lay outside the gene matches. The CDR3 nucleotides read TGCGCCAGCAGCTCCCTAGCGGGGGGGCCGGGCACAGATACGCAGTATTTT. Protein product: CASSSLAGGPGTDTQYF.

The rearrangement joins TRBV7-2 to TRBJ2-2; 10 nucleotides align to TRBD2. This CDR3 has 15 residues. The V segment lost 1 base and the J segment 7 bases; nucleotides outside the gene matches: 3. Germline V gene data show CDR1 as SGHTA and CDR2 as FQGNSA. CDR3 bases: TGTGCCAGCAGCTTAGTAGCGGGGGGCAACGGGGAGCTGTTTTTT. It codes for CASSLVAGGNGELFF.

V is TRBV7-9 and J is TRBJ2-7; D gene unclear. The ends were cut back, 4 bases at V and 3 bases at J, with 19 bases in the middle. Germline CDR1 and CDR2: SEHNR and FQNEAQ (reference sequence). The CDR3 sequence is 16 residues long. The CDR3 region is CASSSIYPGGFYEQYF. The CDR3 coding sequence is TGTGCCAGCAGCTCTATCTACCCCGGTGGGTTCTACGAGCAGTACTTC.

The CDR3 bases are TGTGCCAGCAGTAAACAGGGGTTGGCCTACGAGCAGTACTTC. It translates to CASSKQGLAYEQYF. V is TRBV2 and J is TRBJ2-7; 7 nucleotides agree with TRBD1. The CDR3 consists of 14 residues. V was pared by 5 bases and J by 2 bases, with 6 bases of the junction left unmatched. The germline V gene has CDR1 SNHLY and CDR2 FYNNEI. Full variable domain (outside the CDR3, taken from reference TRBV2 and TRBJ2-7): EPEVTQTPSHQVTQMGQEVILRCVPISNHLYFYWYRQILGQKVEFLVSFYNNEISEKSEIFDDQFSVERPDGSNFTLKIRSTKLEDSAMYFCASSKQGLAYEQYFGPGTRLTVT.

The chain recombines TRBV5-6 with TRBJ2-7, with D possibly being TRBD2 (6 bases). The germline gives CDR1 SGHDT, CDR2 YYEEEE. Trimming stripped 0 bases from V and 9 bases from J, with 10 bases between. CDR3 size: 12 residues. CDR3 residues: CASSLGGDWQYF. CDR3 DNA: TGTGCCAGCAGCTTGGGGGGGGACTGGCAGTACTTC.

V is TRBV19 and J is TRBJ2-1; 9 bases align to TRBD2. Germline V gene sequence: CDR1 LNHDA, CDR2 SQIVND (reference sequence). This CDR3 has 14 amino acids. The junction had 3 bases not matched to a gene; V was cut back by 1 base and J by 8 bases. The CDR3 DNA sequence: TGTGCCAGTAGTATAGGCGGGGGGGCATATGAGCAGTTCTTC. As protein: CASSIGGGAYEQFF.

This chain joins TRBV2 and TRBJ2-5; D tentatively fits TRBD1 or TRBD2 (5 bases each). The CDR3 extends over 15 amino acids. Germline V gene sequence: CDR1 SNHLY, CDR2 FYNNEI. V was shortened by 5 bases and J by 0 bases, with 13 bases between the two germline ends. In nucleotides, the CDR3 is TGTGCCAGCAGTCGGGACCGTGGGTACCAAGAGACCCAGTACTTC. This codes for CASSRDRGYQETQYF.

V usage is TRBV2 and J usage is TRBJ1-1; D perhaps matches TRBD1 (6 bases). The germline V and J ends were trimmed by 5 bases and 1 base, with 11 bases remaining between them. Germline values: CDR1 SNHLY, CDR2 FYNNEI. The CDR3 contains 14 residues. CDR3 sequence (DNA): TGTGCCAGCAGTCGAGACAGGTCGAACACTGAAGCTTTCTTT. It translates to CASSRDRSNTEAFF.

As DNA, the CDR3 is TGTGCCACCAGTGACAGATCAGATACGCAGTATTTT. Translation gives CATSDRSDTQYF. This rearrangement joins TRBV24-1 to TRBJ2-3; D unresolved. Per germline, CDR1 KGHDR and CDR2 SFDVKD. The V gene lost 4 bases and the J gene lost 4 bases, with 5 bases spanning the gap. This CDR3 is 12 amino acids long.

The chain uses TRBV19 and TRBJ2-1; D gene ambiguous. The V gene lost 10 bases and the J gene lost 8 bases, with 12 bases spanning the gap. Germline loops: CDR1 LNHDA, CDR2 SQIVND (reference sequence). This CDR3 contains 11 residues. CDR3 sequence: CATTSGYEQFF. DNA of the CDR3: TGTGCCACCACCTCCGGGTATGAGCAGTTCTTC.